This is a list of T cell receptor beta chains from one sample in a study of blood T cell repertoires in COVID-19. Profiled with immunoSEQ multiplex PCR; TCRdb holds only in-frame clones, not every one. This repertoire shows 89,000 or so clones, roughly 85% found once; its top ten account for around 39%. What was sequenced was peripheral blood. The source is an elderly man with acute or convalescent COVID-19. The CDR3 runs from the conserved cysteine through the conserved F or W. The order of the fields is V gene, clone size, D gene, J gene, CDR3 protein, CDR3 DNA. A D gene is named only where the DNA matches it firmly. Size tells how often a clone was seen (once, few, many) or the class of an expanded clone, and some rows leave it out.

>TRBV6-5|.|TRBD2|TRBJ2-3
CASTLRGDSTDTQYF
TGTGCCAGCACGCTCCGGGGGGATAGCACAGATACGCAGTATTTT
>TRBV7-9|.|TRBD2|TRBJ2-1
CASSPGTSNYNEQFF
TGTGCCAGCAGCCCCGGGACTAGCAATTACAATGAGCAGTTCTTC
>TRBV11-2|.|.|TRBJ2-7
CAIAGQTLYEQYF
TGTGCCATTGCGGGACAGACTCTTTACGAGCAGTACTTC
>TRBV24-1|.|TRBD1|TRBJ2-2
CATKAGGENTGELFF
TGTGCCACAAAAGCAGGGGGCGAGAACACCGGGGAGCTGTTTTTT
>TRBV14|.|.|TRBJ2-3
CASSLPAPLQGTDTQYF
TGTGCCAGCAGCCTCCCCGCCCCCCTGCAGGGCACAGATACGCAGTATTTT
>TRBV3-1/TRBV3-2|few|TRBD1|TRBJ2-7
CASSPTGTGIYEQYF
TGTGCCAGCAGCCCTACCGGGACAGGGATCTACGAGCAGTACTTC
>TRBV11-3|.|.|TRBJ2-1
CASSLLRGSNEQFF
TGTGCCAGCAGCTTACTGAGGGGGTCCAATGAGCAGTTCTTC
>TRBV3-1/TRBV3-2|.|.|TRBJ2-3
CASSQGGLTDTQYF
TGTGCCAGCAGCCAAGGAGGGCTGACAGATACGCAGTATTTT
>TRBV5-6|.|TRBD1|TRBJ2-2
CASSFDRGLSTGELFF
TGTGCCAGCAGCTTTGACAGGGGGCTGAGCACCGGGGAGCTGTTTTTT
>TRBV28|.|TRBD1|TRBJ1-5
CASTGTGNQPQHF
TGTGCCAGCACCGGGACAGGGAATCAGCCCCAGCATTTT
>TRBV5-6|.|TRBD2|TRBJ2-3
CASSLTRGRVDTQYF
TGTGCCAGCAGCCTAACTCGCGGGAGGGTAGATACGCAGTATTTT
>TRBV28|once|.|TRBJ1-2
CASRGHYGYTF
TGTGCCAGTCGCGGGCACTATGGCTACACCTTC
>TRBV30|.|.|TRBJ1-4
CAWSVRSAATNEKLFF
TGTGCCTGGAGTGTACGGTCTGCCGCAACTAATGAAAAACTGTTTTTT
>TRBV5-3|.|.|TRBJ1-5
CARRTGRVVQPQHF
TGTGCCAGAAGAACGGGGAGGGTGGTTCAGCCCCAGCATTTT
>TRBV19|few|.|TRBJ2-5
CASSRLGETQYF
TGTGCCAGTAGTAGACTAGGGGAGACCCAGTACTTC
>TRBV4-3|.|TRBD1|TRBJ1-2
CASSQGGGTGARGGYTF
TGCGCCAGCAGCCAAGGCGGGGGGACAGGGGCGAGGGGTGGCTACACCTTC
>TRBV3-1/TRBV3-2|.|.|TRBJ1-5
CASSQRQNNQPQHF
TGTGCCAGCAGCCAGAGGCAGAACAATCAGCCCCAGCATTTT
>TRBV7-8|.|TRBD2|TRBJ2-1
CASTTGTSGRGGNEQFF
TGTGCCAGCACCACTGGGACTAGCGGGAGGGGGGGCAATGAGCAGTTCTTC
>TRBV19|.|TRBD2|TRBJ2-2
CASSSDGRLAGYTGELFF
TGTGCCAGTAGTAGCGACGGACGACTAGCGGGATACACCGGGGAGCTGTTTTTT
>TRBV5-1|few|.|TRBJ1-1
CASSLEAGNTEAFF
TGCGCCAGCAGCTTGGAGGCAGGGAACACTGAAGCTTTCTTT
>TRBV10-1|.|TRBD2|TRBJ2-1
CASSEDPGLAGGEQFF
TGCGCCAGCAGTGAGGATCCGGGACTAGCGGGAGGTGAGCAGTTCTTC
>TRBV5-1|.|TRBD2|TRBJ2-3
CASSFGLAGVDTQYF
TGCGCCAGCAGCTTCGGACTAGCGGGAGTGGATACGCAGTATTTT